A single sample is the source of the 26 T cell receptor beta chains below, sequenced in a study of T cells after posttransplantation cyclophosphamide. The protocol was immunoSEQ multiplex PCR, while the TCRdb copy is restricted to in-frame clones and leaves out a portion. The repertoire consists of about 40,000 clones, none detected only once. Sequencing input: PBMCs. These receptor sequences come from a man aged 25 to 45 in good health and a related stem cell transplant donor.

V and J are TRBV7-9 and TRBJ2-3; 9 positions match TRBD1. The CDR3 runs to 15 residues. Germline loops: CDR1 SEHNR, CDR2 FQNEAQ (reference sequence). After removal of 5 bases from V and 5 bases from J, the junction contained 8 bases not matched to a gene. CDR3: CASSQGQGSKDTQYF. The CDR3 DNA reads TGTGCCAGCAGCCAGGGACAGGGTAGTAAAGATACGCAGTATTTT.

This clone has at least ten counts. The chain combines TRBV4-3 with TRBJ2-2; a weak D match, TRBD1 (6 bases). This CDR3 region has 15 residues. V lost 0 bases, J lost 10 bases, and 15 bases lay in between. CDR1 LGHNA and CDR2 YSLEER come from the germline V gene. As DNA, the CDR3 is TGCGCCAGCAGCCAAGATGGGCAGGGGTTCGAGGAGCTGTTTTTT. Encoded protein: CASSQDGQGFEELFF.

The CDR3 sequence: CASSPGQGHQETQYF. CDR3 DNA: TGCGCCAGCAGCCCCGGACAGGGGCATCAAGAGACCCAGTACTTC. The J gene is TRBJ2-5, the V gene TRBV5-1; 9 bases match TRBD1. Germline CDR1 reads SGHRS; CDR2 reads YFSETQ. With 4 bases clipped from V and 2 bases from J, the junction kept 6 bases outside the gene matches. This CDR3 region has 15 residues.

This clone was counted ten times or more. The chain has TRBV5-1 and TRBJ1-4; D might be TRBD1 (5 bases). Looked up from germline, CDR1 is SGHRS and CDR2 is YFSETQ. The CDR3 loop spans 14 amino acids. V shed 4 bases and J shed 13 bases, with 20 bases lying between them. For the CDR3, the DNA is TGCGCCAGCAGCCTCCCCGGCGAGGGGATAGGACTGTTTTTT. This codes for CASSLPGEGIGLFF.

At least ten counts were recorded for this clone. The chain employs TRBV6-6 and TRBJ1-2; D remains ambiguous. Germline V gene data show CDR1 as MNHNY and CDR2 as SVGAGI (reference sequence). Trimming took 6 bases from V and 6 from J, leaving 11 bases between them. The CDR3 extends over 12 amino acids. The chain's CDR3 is CASRLPTDGYTF. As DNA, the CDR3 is TGTGCCAGCAGGTTACCCACAGATGGCTACACCTTC.

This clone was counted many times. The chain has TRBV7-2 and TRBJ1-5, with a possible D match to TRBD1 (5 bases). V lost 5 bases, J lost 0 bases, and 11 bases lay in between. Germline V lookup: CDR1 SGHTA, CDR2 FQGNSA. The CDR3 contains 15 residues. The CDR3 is CASSIDSYSNQPQHF. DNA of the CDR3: TGTGCCAGCAGCATTGACAGCTATAGCAATCAGCCCCAGCATTTT.

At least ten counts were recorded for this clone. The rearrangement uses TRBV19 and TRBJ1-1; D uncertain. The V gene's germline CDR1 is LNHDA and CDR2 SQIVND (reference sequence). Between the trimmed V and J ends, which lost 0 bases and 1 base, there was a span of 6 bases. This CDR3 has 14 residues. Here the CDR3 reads CASSIDKGNTEAFF. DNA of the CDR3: TGTGCCAGTAGTATAGATAAGGGGAACACTGAAGCTTTCTTT.

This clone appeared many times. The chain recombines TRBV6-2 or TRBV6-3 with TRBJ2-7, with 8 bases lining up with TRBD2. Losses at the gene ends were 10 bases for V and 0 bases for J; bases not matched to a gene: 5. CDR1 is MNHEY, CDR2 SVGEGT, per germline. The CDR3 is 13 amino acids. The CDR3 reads CATGGGLSYEQYF. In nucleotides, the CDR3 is TGTGCCACCGGGGGGGGCCTCTCCTACGAGCAGTACTTC.

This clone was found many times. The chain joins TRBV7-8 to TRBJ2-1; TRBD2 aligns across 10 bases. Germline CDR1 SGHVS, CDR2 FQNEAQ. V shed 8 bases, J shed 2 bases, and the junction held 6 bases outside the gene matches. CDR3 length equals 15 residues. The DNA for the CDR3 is TGTGCCAGCCACTTGCTAGCGGGGGCCTACAATGAGCAGTTCTTC. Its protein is CASHLLAGAYNEQFF.

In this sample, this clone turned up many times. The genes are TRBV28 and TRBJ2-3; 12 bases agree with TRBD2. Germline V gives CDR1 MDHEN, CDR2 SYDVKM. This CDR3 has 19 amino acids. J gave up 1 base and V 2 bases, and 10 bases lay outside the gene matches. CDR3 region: CASSLIPLAGGAGTDTQYF. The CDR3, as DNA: TGTGCCAGCAGTTTAATCCCTCTAGCGGGGGGGGCTGGCACAGATACGCAGTATTTT.

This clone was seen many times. The CDR3 reads CASSLRRGGIAHEQYF. CDR3 DNA: TGTGCCAGCAGTCTCCGGCGGGGGGGCATCGCGCACGAGCAGTACTTC. The V and J genes are TRBV27 and TRBJ2-7, with 9 bases that match TRBD2. The CDR3 consists of 16 residues. CDR1 is MNHEY and CDR2 is SMNVEV in the germline V gene (reference sequence). V shed 5 bases and J 5 bases; nucleotides not matched to a gene: 13.

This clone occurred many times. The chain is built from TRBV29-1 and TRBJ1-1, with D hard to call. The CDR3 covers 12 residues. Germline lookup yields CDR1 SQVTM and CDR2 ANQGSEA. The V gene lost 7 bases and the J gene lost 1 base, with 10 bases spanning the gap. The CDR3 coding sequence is TGCAGCGCATCAGAACCGAACACTGAAGCTTTCTTT. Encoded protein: CSASEPNTEAFF.

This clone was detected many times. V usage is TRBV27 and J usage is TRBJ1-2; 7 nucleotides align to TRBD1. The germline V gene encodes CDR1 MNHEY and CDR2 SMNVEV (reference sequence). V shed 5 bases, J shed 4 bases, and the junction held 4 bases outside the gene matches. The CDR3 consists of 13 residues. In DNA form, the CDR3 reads TGTGCCAGCAGTGCGACAGGGCGCTATGGCTACACCTTC. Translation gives CASSATGRYGYTF.

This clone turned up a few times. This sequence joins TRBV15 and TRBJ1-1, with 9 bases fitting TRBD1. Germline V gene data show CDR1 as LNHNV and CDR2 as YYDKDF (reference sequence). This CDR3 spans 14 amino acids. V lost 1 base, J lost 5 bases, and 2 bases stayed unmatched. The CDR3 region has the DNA TGTGCCACCAGCAGAGGACAGGGGGGGACTGAAGCTTTCTTT. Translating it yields CATSRGQGGTEAFF. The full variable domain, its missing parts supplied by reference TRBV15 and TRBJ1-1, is DAMVIQNPRYQVTQFGKPVTLSCSQTLNHNVMYWYQQKSSQAPKLLFHYYDKDFNNEADTPDNFQSRRPNTSFCFLDIRSPGLGDTAMYLCATSRGQGGTEAFFGQGTRLTVV.

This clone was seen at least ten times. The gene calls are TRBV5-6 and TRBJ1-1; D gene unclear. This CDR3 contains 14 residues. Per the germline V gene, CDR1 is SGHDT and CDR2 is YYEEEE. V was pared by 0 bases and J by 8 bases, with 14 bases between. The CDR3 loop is CASSLESEKREAFF. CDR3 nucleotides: TGTGCCAGCAGCTTGGAAAGCGAGAAACGAGAAGCTTTCTTT.

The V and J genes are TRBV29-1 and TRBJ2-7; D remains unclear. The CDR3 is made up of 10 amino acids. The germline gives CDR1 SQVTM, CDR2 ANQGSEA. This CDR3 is CSALGPEQYF. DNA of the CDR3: TGCAGTGCATTGGGCCCTGAGCAGTACTTC.

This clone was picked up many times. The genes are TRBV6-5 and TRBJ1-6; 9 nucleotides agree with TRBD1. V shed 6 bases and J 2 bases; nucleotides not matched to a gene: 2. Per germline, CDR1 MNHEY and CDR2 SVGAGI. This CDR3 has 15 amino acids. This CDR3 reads CASRDRGAYNSPLHF. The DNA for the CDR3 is TGTGCCAGCAGAGACAGGGGGGCCTATAATTCACCCCTCCACTTT.

The CDR3, as DNA: TGCGCCAGCAGCCCGCCCGACAGGGTGGGGGACGGGGAGCTGTTTTTT. Encoded protein: CASSPPDRVGDGELFF. This chain uses TRBV4-1 with TRBJ2-2, with TRBD1 matching 7 bases. After removal of 4 bases from V and 7 bases from J, the junction contained 12 bases not matched to a gene. The CDR3 has 16 amino acids. Germline values: CDR1 MGHRA, CDR2 YSYEKL.

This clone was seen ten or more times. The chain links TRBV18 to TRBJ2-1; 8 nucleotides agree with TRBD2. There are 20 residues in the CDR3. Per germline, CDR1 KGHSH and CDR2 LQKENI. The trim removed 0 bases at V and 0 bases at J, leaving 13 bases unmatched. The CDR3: CASSPPSSRTSSSSYNEQFF. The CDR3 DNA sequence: TGTGCCAGCTCACCACCTTCTTCTCGGACTAGCTCGAGCTCCTACAATGAGCAGTTCTTC.

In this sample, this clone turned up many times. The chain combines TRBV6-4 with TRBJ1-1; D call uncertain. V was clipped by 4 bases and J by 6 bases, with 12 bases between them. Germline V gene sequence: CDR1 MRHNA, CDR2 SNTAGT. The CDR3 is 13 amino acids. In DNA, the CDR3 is TGTGCCAGCAGTGTTACAAGGCAAGCTGAAGCTTTCTTT. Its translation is CASSVTRQAEAFF.

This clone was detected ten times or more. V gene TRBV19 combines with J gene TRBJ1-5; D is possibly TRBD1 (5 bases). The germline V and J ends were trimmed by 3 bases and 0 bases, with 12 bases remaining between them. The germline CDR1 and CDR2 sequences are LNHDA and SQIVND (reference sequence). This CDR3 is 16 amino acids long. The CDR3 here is CASSIVPRDSNQPQHF. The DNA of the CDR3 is TGTGCCAGTAGTATTGTCCCCAGGGATAGCAATCAGCCCCAGCATTTT. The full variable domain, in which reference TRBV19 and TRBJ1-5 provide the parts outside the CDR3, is DGGITQSPKYLFRKEGQNVTLSCEQNLNHDAMYWYRQDPGQGLRLIYYSQIVNDFQKGDIAEGYSVSREKKESFPLTVTSAQKNPTAFYLCASSIVPRDSNQPQHFGDGTRLSIL.

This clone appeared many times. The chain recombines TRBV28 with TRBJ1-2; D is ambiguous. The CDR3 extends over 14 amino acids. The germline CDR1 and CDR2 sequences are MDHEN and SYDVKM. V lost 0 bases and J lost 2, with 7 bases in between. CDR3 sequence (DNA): TGTGCCAGCAGTTTATGGTCAGGAAACTATGGCTACACCTTC. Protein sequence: CASSLWSGNYGYTF.

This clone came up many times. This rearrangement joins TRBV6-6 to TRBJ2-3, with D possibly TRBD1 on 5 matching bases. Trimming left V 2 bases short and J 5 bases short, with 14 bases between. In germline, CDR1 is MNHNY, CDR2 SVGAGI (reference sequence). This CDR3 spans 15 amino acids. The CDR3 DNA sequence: TGTGCCAGCAGTTACCAGGGAACCATGGGAGATACGCAGTATTTT. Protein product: CASSYQGTMGDTQYF.

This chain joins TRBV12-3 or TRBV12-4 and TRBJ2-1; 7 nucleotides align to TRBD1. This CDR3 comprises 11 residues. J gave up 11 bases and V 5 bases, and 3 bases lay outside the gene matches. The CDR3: CASSRQGKQFF. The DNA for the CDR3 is TGTGCCAGCAGTAGACAGGGTAAGCAGTTCTTC.

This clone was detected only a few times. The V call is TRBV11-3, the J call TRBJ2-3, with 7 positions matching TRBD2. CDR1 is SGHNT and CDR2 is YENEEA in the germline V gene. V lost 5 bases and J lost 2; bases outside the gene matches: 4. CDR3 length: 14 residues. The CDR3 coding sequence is TGTGCCAGCAGCCCCAGGGACTACACAGATACGCAGTATTTT. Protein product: CASSPRDYTDTQYF. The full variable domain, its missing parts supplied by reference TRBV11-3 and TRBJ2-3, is EAGVVQSPRYKIIEKKQPVAFWCNPISGHNTLYWYLQNLGQGPELLIRYENEEAVDDSQLPKDRFSAERLKGVDSTLKIQPAELGDSAVYLCASSPRDYTDTQYFGPGTRLTVL.

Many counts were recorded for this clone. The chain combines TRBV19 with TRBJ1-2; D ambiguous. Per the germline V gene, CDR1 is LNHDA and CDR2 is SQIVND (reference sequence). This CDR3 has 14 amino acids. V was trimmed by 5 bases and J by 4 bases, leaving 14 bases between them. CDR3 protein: CASSPTLEIYGYTF. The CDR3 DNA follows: TGTGCCAGTAGTCCGACACTGGAAATCTATGGCTACACCTTC.